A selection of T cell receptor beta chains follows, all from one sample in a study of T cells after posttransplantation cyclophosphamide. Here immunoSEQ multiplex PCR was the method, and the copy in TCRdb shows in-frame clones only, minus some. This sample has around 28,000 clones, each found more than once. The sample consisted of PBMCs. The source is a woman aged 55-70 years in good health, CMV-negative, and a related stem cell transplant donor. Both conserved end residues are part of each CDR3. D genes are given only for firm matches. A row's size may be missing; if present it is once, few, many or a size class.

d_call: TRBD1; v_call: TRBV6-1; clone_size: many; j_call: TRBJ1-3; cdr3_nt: TGTGCCAGCAGTGCCCGGGACAGGGAAGGGTTCGGAAACACCATATATTTT; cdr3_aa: CASSARDREGFGNTIYF
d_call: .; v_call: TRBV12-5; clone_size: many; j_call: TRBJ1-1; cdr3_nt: TGTGCTAGTGGCCCGGGGGGCGGAGACACTGAAGCTTTCTTT; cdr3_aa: CASGPGGGDTEAFF
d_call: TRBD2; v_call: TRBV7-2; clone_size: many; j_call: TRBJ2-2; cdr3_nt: TGTGCCAGCAGCTTGGGAGCGGGAGTTGACACCGGGGAGCTGTTTTTT; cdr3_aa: CASSLGAGVDTGELFF
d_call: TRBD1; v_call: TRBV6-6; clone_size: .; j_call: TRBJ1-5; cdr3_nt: TGTGCCAGCAGTCAGACAGGGCAAGGACAGCCCCAGCATTTT; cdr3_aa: CASSQTGQGQPQHF
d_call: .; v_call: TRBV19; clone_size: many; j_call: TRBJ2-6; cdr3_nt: TGTGCCAGTAGTGCACAGGGAGCCGGGGCCAACGTCCTGACTTTC; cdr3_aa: CASSAQGAGANVLTF
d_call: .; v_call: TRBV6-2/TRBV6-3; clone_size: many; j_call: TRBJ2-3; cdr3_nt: .; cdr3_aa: CASDQFFGQGQWDTQYF
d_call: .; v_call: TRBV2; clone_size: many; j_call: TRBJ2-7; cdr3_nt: TGTGCCAGCAAGCTGAACAGGGCAGACTACGAGCAGTACTTC; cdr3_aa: CASKLNRADYEQYF
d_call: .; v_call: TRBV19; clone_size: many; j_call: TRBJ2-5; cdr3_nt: TGTGCCAGTAGTTCTCGCAGGTTTGAAACCCAGTACTTC; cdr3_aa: CASSSRRFETQYF
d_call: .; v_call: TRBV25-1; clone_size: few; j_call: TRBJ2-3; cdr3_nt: TGTGCCAGCAGTGACCCGCGGGGGCTGAGCACAGATACGCAGTATTTT; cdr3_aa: CASSDPRGLSTDTQYF
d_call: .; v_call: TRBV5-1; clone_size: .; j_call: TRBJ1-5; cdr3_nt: TGCGCCAGCAGCTTGACGGTGGATCAGCCCCAGCATTTT; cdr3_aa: CASSLTVDQPQHF
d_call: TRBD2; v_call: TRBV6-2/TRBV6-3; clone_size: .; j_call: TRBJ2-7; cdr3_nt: TGTGCCAGCAGCCCCCCCACAGCGGGGGGCCGGGACGAGCAGTACTTC; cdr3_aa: CASSPPTAGGRDEQYF
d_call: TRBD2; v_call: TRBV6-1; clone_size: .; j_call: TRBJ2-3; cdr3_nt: TGTGCCGCCGGACTAGCGGGAGGGACTTATACGCAGTATTTT; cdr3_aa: CAAGLAGGTYTQYF
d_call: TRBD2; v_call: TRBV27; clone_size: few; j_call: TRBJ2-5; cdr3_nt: TGTGCCAGCAAATACAGGACTAGCGGGATCGCAGCAGAGACCCAGTACTTC; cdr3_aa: CASKYRTSGIAAETQYF
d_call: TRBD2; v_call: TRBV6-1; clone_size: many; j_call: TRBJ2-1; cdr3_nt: TGTGCCAGCCGGACGCGGGGGGGCATCAATGAGCAGTTCTTC; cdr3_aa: CASRTRGGINEQFF